Listed here are 22 T cell receptor beta chains from one sample, sequenced in a study of cytomegalovirus exposure and HLA in healthy donors. The PCR employed 60 Vbeta primers together with 13 Jbeta primers. Using immunoSEQ multiplex PCR, the repertoire was profiled, and TCRdb retains in-frame clones only, with some absent. The sample shows roughly 120,000 clones, 70% to 85% of them seen only once. Specimen: PBMCs. The receptor set was obtained from a woman aged 40 to 49 in good health and CMV-seropositive.

The rearrangement joins TRBV19 to TRBJ2-1; TRBD1 aligns across 8 bases. J lost 11 bases, V lost 3 bases, and 6 bases had no gene match. The CDR3 consists of 13 residues. Germline CDR1 LNHDA, CDR2 SQIVND (reference sequence). The DNA for the CDR3 is TGTGCCAGTAGTATGGACAGGGAAGGGAAGCAGTTCTTC. This sequence encodes CASSMDREGKQFF.

The chain couples TRBV9 to TRBJ2-3, with D possibly TRBD2 on 6 matching bases. From germline, CDR1 is SGDLS and CDR2 YYNGEE. Trimming pared 8 bases from V and 3 bases from J, leaving 34 bases between. This CDR3 spans 20 amino acids. The CDR3, as DNA: TGTGCCAGGCGTATTAATGTAAGGGGAGGAAAATCGGTTCAAACAGATACGCAGTATTTT. Its translation: CARRINVRGGKSVQTDTQYF.

This clone has just a few counts. The chain uses TRBV27 and TRBJ1-1, with a tentative D call TRBD1 (5 bases). The germline V gene has CDR1 MNHEY and CDR2 SMNVEV (reference sequence). V was clipped by 5 bases and J by 3 bases, with 16 bases between them. CDR3 length: 15 amino acids. CDR3 in amino acids: CASSKFPRDYTEAFF. The CDR3 DNA reads TGTGCCAGCAGTAAATTCCCCAGGGATTACACTGAAGCTTTCTTT.

This chain links TRBV11-2 with TRBJ2-1; 11 bases are shared with TRBD2. The CDR3 contains 15 residues. Germline-derived CDR1 and CDR2 are SGHAT and FQNNGV. Trimming at V came to 5 bases and at J to 7 bases, leaving 7 bases not matched to a gene. CDR3 region: CASSNLAGGENEQFF. The CDR3 region has the DNA TGTGCCAGCAGCAACCTAGCGGGAGGAGAGAATGAGCAGTTCTTC.

The chain links TRBV14 to TRBJ1-2; no reliable D call. Trimming shortened V by 5 bases and J by 7 bases, and 8 bases separated the two germline ends. CDR3 length: 11 amino acids. Germline CDR1 reads SGHDN; CDR2 reads FVKESK. The CDR3 region is CASSSGRGYTF. The CDR3 DNA reads as TGTGCCAGCAGCTCCGGTCGTGGCTACACCTTC.

V gene TRBV28 combines with J gene TRBJ2-5, with 8 bases matching TRBD1. The J call may be mistaken, given a closer DNA end match to TRBJ2-7. CDR1 is MDHEN, CDR2 SYDVKM, per germline. The CDR3 has 15 residues. The chain's CDR3 is CASSRDRLLSYEQYF. The DNA of the CDR3 is TGTGCCAGCAGCCGGGACAGGCTGTTGTCCTACGAGCAGTACTTC.

CDR3 in amino acids: CASSLRGSMTYEQYF. The CDR3 DNA is TGTGCCAGCAGCCTGAGGGGGTCCATGACCTACGAGCAGTACTTC. This chain joins TRBV5-6 and TRBJ2-7, with TRBD1 as a possible D gene (6 bases). This CDR3 has 15 residues. Germline-derived CDR1 and CDR2 are SGHDT and YYEEEE. V was clipped by 4 bases and J by 2 bases, with 16 bases between them.

The chain uses TRBV29-1 and TRBJ1-1, with no clear D. This CDR3 is built from 15 residues. Between the trimmed V and J ends, which lost 6 bases and 0 bases, there was a span of 17 bases. From germline, CDR1 is SQVTM and CDR2 ANQGSEA. CDR3 sequence reads: CSVDSVVQLNTEAFF. The CDR3 nucleotides are TGCAGCGTGGACTCGGTGGTACAACTGAACACTGAAGCTTTCTTT. Based on the CDR3 plus reference TRBV29-1 and TRBJ1-1, the full variable domain is SAVISQKPSRDICQRGTSLTIQCQVDSQVTMMFWYRQQPGQSLTLIATANQGSEATYESGFVIDKFPISRPNLTFSTLTVSNMSPEDSSIYLCSVDSVVQLNTEAFFGQGTRLTVV.

This clone has only a few counts. The genes are TRBV5-3 and TRBJ2-5; D gene unclear. TRBV5-3 is placed among ORFs of uncertain function. The CDR3 has 19 amino acids. Trimming shortened V by 6 bases and J by 5 bases, and 32 bases separated the two germline ends. The CDR3 is CARTHERPDGTLGSETQYF. CDR3 nucleotide sequence: TGTGCCAGAACCCACGAAAGGCCAGATGGAACCTTGGGCTCGGAGACCCAGTACTTC.

The J gene is TRBJ1-5, the V gene TRBV28; tentatively, D is TRBD1 (6 bases). CDR1 is MDHEN and CDR2 is SYDVKM in the germline V gene. This CDR3 is 16 amino acids long. The V and J ends lost 7 bases and 0 bases respectively, with 16 bases between them. The CDR3 is CASKRGMGYSNQPQHF. In DNA, the CDR3 is TGTGCCAGCAAAAGGGGGATGGGTTATAGCAATCAGCCCCAGCATTTT.

This sequence joins TRBV18 and TRBJ2-7, with D possibly matching TRBD2 (6 bases). Per the germline V gene, CDR1 is KGHSH and CDR2 is LQKENI. V lost 0 bases, J lost 6 bases, and 9 bases lay in between. The CDR3 runs to 13 residues. CDR3 bases: TGTGCCAGCTCACCACCGAGGCGGGGCGAGCAGTACTTC. Its translation is CASSPPRRGEQYF.

The rearrangement links TRBV10-3 to TRBJ1-2; TRBD1 might be the D (5 bases). The CDR3 sequence is 15 residues long. Trimming took off 6 bases at V and 2 bases at J, with 16 bases between the two ends. Germline V gives CDR1 ENHRY, CDR2 SYGVKD. This CDR3 is CAISSSGRANYGYTF. Written as DNA, the CDR3 is TGTGCCATCAGCTCGTCGGGCAGGGCCAACTATGGCTACACCTTC.

The rearrangement uses TRBV7-2 and TRBJ2-7; D unresolved. The V end was cut by 4 bases, the J end by 6 bases, with 10 bases between. The CDR3 runs 12 residues. The germline gives CDR1 SGHTA, CDR2 FQGNSA. The CDR3: CASSSPVGEQYF. The CDR3 DNA reads as TGTGCCAGCAGCTCTCCTGTCGGCGAGCAGTACTTC. The variable domain in full, completed from reference TRBV7-2 and TRBJ2-7, reads GAGVSQSPSNKVTEKGKDVELRCDPISGHTALYWYRQSLGQGLEFLIYFQGNSAPDKSGLPSDRFSAERTGGSVSTLTIQRTQQEDSAVYLCASSSPVGEQYFGPGTRLTVT.

The CDR3 nucleotides read TGTGCCAGCAGTGAAACTAGCGGGTACAAATTTCGGGGCGAGCAGTACTTC. This encodes CASSETSGYKFRGEQYF. The chain has TRBV25-1 and TRBJ2-7, with 9 positions matching TRBD2. Trimming took 2 bases from V and 6 from J; bases not matched to a gene: 14. The CDR3 has 17 amino acids. Germline CDR1 MGHDK, CDR2 SYGVNS.

This clone was recorded only once. CDR3: CASSSLAGGVDEQYF. In DNA, the CDR3 is TGTGCCAGCAGTTCTCTAGCGGGAGGAGTTGACGAGCAGTACTTC. The chain uses TRBV28 and TRBJ2-7; 11 nucleotides match TRBD2. Germline lookup yields CDR1 MDHEN and CDR2 SYDVKM. The V gene end was trimmed by 4 bases and the J gene end by 5 bases; junction bases not matched to a gene: 7. CDR3 length: 15 residues.

This clone turned up a few times. Additional DNA sequences in this sample encode the identical CDR3. This chain links TRBV28 with TRBJ2-1, with TRBD2 identical over 11 bases. V lost 5 bases and J lost 3; bases outside the gene matches: 3. CDR3 length equals 15 residues. Germline CDR1 and CDR2: MDHEN and SYDVKM. The chain's CDR3 is CASSKTSGNYNEQFF. CDR3 bases: TGTGCCAGCAGTAAGACTAGCGGGAACTACAATGAGCAGTTCTTC.

V is TRBV5-1 and J is TRBJ2-2; D might be TRBD1 (5 bases). This CDR3 has 14 residues. CDR1 is SGHRS, CDR2 YFSETQ, per germline. The V end was cut by 2 bases, the J end by 7 bases, with 12 bases between. CDR3 loop: CASSFNTGDGELFF. CDR3 in DNA: TGCGCCAGCAGCTTCAATACAGGTGACGGGGAGCTGTTTTTT.

As for this clone: This could be a read error, since a much larger clone is one nucleotide away. The chain couples TRBV11-2 to TRBJ2-4, with D perhaps TRBD1 (5 bases). The CDR3 spans 16 residues. Germline V gene sequence: CDR1 SGHAT, CDR2 FQNNGV. CDR3 region: CASGLGHRQAKNIQYF. The CDR3 DNA is TGTGCCAGCGGCTTAGGGCACAGGCAAGCCAAAAACATTCAGTACTTC.

The chain recombines TRBV6-5 with TRBJ2-1; TRBD2 aligns across 8 bases. This CDR3 comprises 16 residues. The V gene's germline CDR1 is MNHEY and CDR2 SVGAGI. The V gene end was trimmed by 2 bases and the J gene end by 6 bases; junction bases not matched to a gene: 9. The CDR3 here is CASSYGVAGGINEQFF. The DNA for the CDR3 is TGTGCCAGCAGTTACGGTGTGGCGGGAGGAATCAATGAGCAGTTCTTC.

The V call is TRBV5-1, the J call TRBJ2-3; 12 positions match TRBD1. CDR1 and CDR2 (germline): SGHRS, YFSETQ. J lost 7 bases, V lost 0 bases, and 6 bases had no gene match. The CDR3 is 16 residues long. The CDR3 region is CASSLAGTGGMNTQYF. CDR3 DNA sequence: TGCGCCAGCAGCTTGGCAGGGACAGGGGGCATGAATACGCAGTATTTT.

The table lists this clone with a count of one. The chain joins TRBV30 to TRBJ2-1, with a weak D call TRBD2 (6 bases). The ends were cut back, 2 bases at V and 8 bases at J, with 16 bases in the middle. CDR1 and CDR2 (germline): GTSNPN, SVGIG (reference sequence). The CDR3 extends over 14 amino acids. DNA for the CDR3: TGTGCCTGGAGTCGAACCCAGACTAGGGATGAGCAGTTCTTC. The encoded protein is CAWSRTQTRDEQFF.

The chain has TRBV2 and TRBJ2-3; perhaps TRBD2 as D (5 bases). Germline V lookup: CDR1 SNHLY, CDR2 FYNNEI. The CDR3 extends over 14 amino acids. Trimming left V 10 bases short and J 0 bases short, with 14 bases between. The CDR3 reads CATSGLLSTDTQYF. The DNA for the CDR3 is TGTGCCACAAGCGGACTCCTTAGCACAGATACGCAGTATTTT.